Listed below are T cell receptor beta chains from one sample, sequenced in a study of cytomegalovirus exposure and HLA in healthy donors. The method was immunoSEQ multiplex PCR; TCRdb's version includes in-frame clones alone and lacks a portion of them. The sample lists 100,000 to 150,000 clones, approximately 79% occurring once. The sequencing sample was made of PBMCs. Every receptor here comes from a male donor in good health and CMV-seronegative. CDR3s include the opening cysteine and the closing phenylalanine or tryptophan. D genes are given only for firm matches. Size is stated for part of the rows, as once, few or many counts, or as a class when the clone is expanded.

.	.	TRBV4-1	TRBJ2-5	CASSPTAGQETQYF	TGCGCCAGCAGCCCTACCGCGGGCCAAGAGACCCAGTACTTC
TRBD2	.	TRBV6-4	TRBJ2-1	CASSETSGGNNEQFF	TGTGCCAGCAGTGAGACTAGCGGGGGCAACAATGAGCAGTTCTTC
.	.	TRBV7-2	TRBJ1-3	CASSLDFGNTIYF	TGTGCCAGCAGCTTAGACTTCGGAAACACCATATATTTT
TRBD1	few	TRBV6-1	TRBJ1-4	CASSAGTGSEKLFF	TGTGCCAGCAGTGCCGGGACAGGAAGTGAAAAACTGTTTTTT
.	.	TRBV19	TRBJ2-1	CASSSTSSVEQFF	TGTGCCAGTAGTTCCACTAGCTCTGTTGAGCAGTTCTTC
.	few	TRBV19	TRBJ1-1	CASSIVLNTEAFF	TGTGCCAGTAGTATAGTCCTTAACACTGAAGCTTTCTTT
TRBD1	.	TRBV5-1	TRBJ1-1	CASSQGQGSMNTEAFF	TGCGCCAGCAGCCAGGGACAGGGATCAATGAACACTGAAGCTTTCTTT
.	.	TRBV6-4	TRBJ1-5	CASSLTGEQPQHF	TGTGCCAGCAGTCTGACAGGTGAACAGCCCCAGCATTTT
.	.	TRBV7-8	TRBJ2-5	CASSLEMAGRYQETQYF	TGTGCCAGCAGCTTAGAAATGGCAGGCAGATACCAAGAGACCCAGTACTTC
TRBD1	.	TRBV7-8	TRBJ1-3	CASSLVDRGTIYF	TGTGCCAGCAGCTTAGTTGACAGGGGAACCATATATTTT
.	.	TRBV15	TRBJ2-1	CATSRAGAAEQFF	TGTGCCACCAGCAGAGCCGGTGCCGCTGAGCAGTTCTTC
TRBD1	.	TRBV4-1	TRBJ1-6	CASSQMPPRPGQHNSPLHF	TGCGCCAGCAGCCAAATGCCACCTAGACCGGGACAGCATAATTCACCCCTCCACTTT
.	.	TRBV5-8	TRBJ2-1	CASSFPFGEQFF	TGTGCCAGCAGCTTCCCGTTCGGTGAGCAGTTCTTC
.	.	TRBV18	TRBJ2-1	CASSPPLAVAYNEQFF	TGTGCCAGCTCACCACCGTTAGCCGTGGCCTACAATGAGCAGTTCTTC
TRBD2	once	TRBV7-6	TRBJ2-7	CASSLGAGRAYEQYF	TGTGCCAGCAGCTTAGGGGCAGGGAGGGCCTACGAGCAGTACTTC
TRBD1	.	TRBV30	TRBJ1-1	CAWTNRGGTEAFF	TGTGCCTGGACTAACAGGGGGGGCACTGAAGCTTTCTTT
TRBD1	.	TRBV5-4	TRBJ2-5	CASSPRGGRGQETQYF	TGTGCCAGCAGCCCCCGGGGCGGTAGGGGGCAGGAGACCCAGTACTTC
.	once	TRBV7-2	TRBJ1-6	CASSLPSAGLNSPLHF	TGTGCCAGCAGCTTACCATCGGCAGGGCTGAATTCACCCCTCCACTTT
.	.	TRBV9	TRBJ2-2	CASSVLASAGELFF	TGTGCCAGCAGCGTACTGGCCAGCGCCGGGGAGCTGTTTTTT
TRBD1	.	TRBV6-5	TRBJ2-7	CASSLVGQGAWEQYF	TGTGCCAGCAGTTTAGTGGGACAGGGGGCTTGGGAGCAGTACTTC
.	.	TRBV7-8	TRBJ2-6	CASGPSGANVLTF	TGTGCCAGCGGGCCCTCTGGGGCCAACGTCCTGACTTTC
.	.	TRBV30	TRBJ1-3	CAWSVNRERTSGNTIYF	TGTGCCTGGAGTGTAAATAGGGAGAGGACCTCTGGAAACACCATATATTTT
TRBD1	few	TRBV6-6	TRBJ2-5	CASSKGAETQYF	TGTGCCAGCAGTAAGGGGGCTGAGACCCAGTACTTC